The rows below give T cell receptor beta chains drawn from one sample of a study of blood T cell repertoires in COVID-19. Clones were read by immunoSEQ multiplex PCR, and TCRdb kept only the in-frame ones, dropping some. The profile covers some 75,000 clones, with roughly 80% appearing a single time and around 13% taken by the ten largest. The sequenced sample consisted of peripheral blood. Every receptor here comes from a man aged 50 to 59 with COVID-19, enrolled during active disease. Each CDR3 is given with its conserved first and last residue. The D gene is left open where the match is weak. Expanded clones get a size class; other rows say once, few or many, or leave the size out.

V: TRBV5-4
J: TRBJ2-2
D: TRBD2
size: few
CDR3: CASSTPIKREGNTGELFF
DNA: TGTGCCAGCAGCACACCAATAAAGCGGGAGGGGAACACCGGGGAGCTGTTTTTT

V: TRBV10-1
J: TRBJ2-2
D: -
size: -
CDR3: CASSESVGANTGELFF
DNA: TGCGCCAGCAGTGAGTCGGTGGGCGCGAACACCGGGGAGCTGTTTTTT

V: TRBV28
J: TRBJ1-6
D: -
size: -
CDR3: CASSPQTEGSPLHF
DNA: TGTGCCAGCAGTCCCCAAACAGAGGGATCACCCCTCCACTTT

V: TRBV6-2/TRBV6-3
J: TRBJ2-1
D: TRBD1
size: -
CDR3: CASSSPVQGVSYNEQFF
DNA: TGTGCCAGCAGTTCGCCCGTACAGGGGGTCTCCTACAATGAGCAGTTCTTC

V: TRBV30
J: TRBJ2-5
D: -
size: -
CDR3: CAWTVEETQYF
DNA: TGTGCCTGGACGGTGGAGGAGACCCAGTACTTC

V: TRBV28
J: TRBJ2-5
D: -
size: once
CDR3: CASSFEGSTETQYF
DNA: TGTGCCAGCAGTTTTGAGGGCAGTACAGAGACCCAGTACTTC

V: TRBV21-1
J: TRBJ1-5
D: -
size: -
CDR3: CASSERGTGVNQPQHF
DNA: TGTGCCAGCAGCGAACGAGGGACAGGGGTCAATCAGCCCCAGCATTTT

V: TRBV7-6
J: TRBJ2-7
D: TRBD1
size: -
CDR3: CASEPGQGSYEQYF
DNA: TGTGCCAGTGAACCGGGACAGGGATCCTACGAGCAGTACTTC

V: TRBV6-1
J: TRBJ2-2
D: -
size: few
CDR3: CASSEAAGQWNTGELFF
DNA: TGTGCCAGCAGTGAGGCGGCGGGACAGTGGAACACCGGGGAGCTGTTTTTT

V: TRBV4-3
J: TRBJ1-2
D: TRBD1
size: -
CDR3: CASSRRQGHYGYTF
DNA: TGCGCCAGCAGCAGACGACAGGGACACTATGGCTACACCTTC

V: TRBV18
J: TRBJ1-3
D: -
size: -
CDR3: CASRPNAGEPSSGNTIYF
DNA: TGTGCCAGCCGACCCAACGCGGGGGAACCCTCGTCTGGAAACACCATATATTTT

V: TRBV28
J: TRBJ2-6
D: TRBD1
size: -
CDR3: CASSSTGEGTGANVLTF
DNA: TGTGCCAGCAGTTCCACAGGGGAAGGTACTGGGGCCAACGTCCTGACTTTC

V: TRBV9
J: TRBJ2-1
D: TRBD1
size: once
CDR3: CASSADRGDYNEQFF
DNA: TGTGCCAGCAGCGCGGACAGGGGCGACTACAATGAGCAGTTCTTC

V: TRBV6-5
J: TRBJ2-3
D: -
size: -
CDR3: CASSQQGGVADTQYF
DNA: TGTGCCAGCAGTCAACAGGGAGGGGTGGCAGATACGCAGTATTTT

V: TRBV12-3/TRBV12-4
J: TRBJ1-1
D: -
size: -
CDR3: CASSSDSNTEAFF
DNA: TGTGCCAGCAGCTCAGACAGTAACACTGAAGCTTTCTTT

V: TRBV9
J: TRBJ2-5
D: TRBD2
size: -
CDR3: CASSQSGTSAETQYF
DNA: TGTGCCAGCAGCCAAAGTGGGACTAGCGCAGAGACCCAGTACTTC

V: TRBV6-5
J: TRBJ2-5
D: -
size: -
CDR3: CASSYSAVQETQYF
DNA: TGTGCCAGCAGTTACTCAGCGGTACAAGAGACCCAGTACTTC

V: TRBV4-2
J: TRBJ2-3
D: TRBD2
size: -
CDR3: CASSQDQTSETQYF
DNA: TGTGCCAGCAGCCAAGACCAGACTAGCGAGACGCAGTATTTT

V: TRBV12-3/TRBV12-4
J: TRBJ2-1
D: -
size: -
CDR3: CASSTSGGFEQFF
DNA: TGTGCCAGCAGTACCTCGGGCGGGTTTGAGCAGTTCTTC

V: TRBV6-6
J: TRBJ2-7
D: -
size: once
CDR3: CASSLGAPNEQYF
DNA: TGTGCCAGCAGCCTAGGGGCGCCCAACGAGCAGTACTTC

V: TRBV19
J: TRBJ1-3
D: -
size: -
CDR3: CATRKGRNTIYF
DNA: TGTGCCACTCGGAAAGGGAGGAACACCATATATTTT

V: TRBV6-2/TRBV6-3
J: TRBJ1-5
D: -
size: -
CDR3: CASSNRARQPQHF
DNA: TGTGCCAGCAGCAACAGGGCTCGACAGCCCCAGCATTTT

V: TRBV30
J: TRBJ1-6
D: -
size: -
CDR3: CAWKVGGNHNSPLHF
DNA: TGTGCCTGGAAGGTGGGGGGAAACCATAATTCACCCCTCCACTTT

V: TRBV29-1
J: TRBJ2-7
D: TRBD1
size: -
CDR3: CSVDTDRSYEQYF
DNA: TGCAGCGTTGATACGGACAGGTCCTACGAGCAGTACTTC

V: TRBV25-1
J: TRBJ2-5
D: -
size: -
CDR3: CASSEQGRGRETQYF
DNA: TGTGCCAGCAGTGAACAGGGCAGGGGAAGAGAGACCCAGTACTTC

V: TRBV19
J: TRBJ1-5
D: TRBD1
size: -
CDR3: CASSIGQGQSRPQHF
DNA: TGTGCCAGTAGTATAGGGCAGGGACAGTCGCGGCCCCAGCATTTT

V: TRBV20-1
J: TRBJ1-1
D: -
size: -
CDR3: CSADRNTEAFF
DNA: TGCAGTGCTGACAGGAACACTGAAGCTTTCTTT

V: TRBV19
J: TRBJ2-1
D: TRBD2
size: -
CDR3: CASSIGTSGVGEQFF
DNA: TGTGCCAGTAGTATTGGAACTAGCGGGGTGGGTGAGCAGTTCTTC

V: TRBV28
J: TRBJ2-7
D: -
size: -
CDR3: CASSPADITYEQYF
DNA: TGTGCCAGCAGTCCGGCGGACATCACCTACGAGCAGTACTTC

V: TRBV7-2
J: TRBJ2-3
D: -
size: -
CDR3: CASSLRWAGSTDTQYF
DNA: TGTGCCAGCAGCTTAAGGTGGGCGGGGAGCACAGATACGCAGTATTTT

V: TRBV13
J: TRBJ2-2
D: TRBD2
size: -
CDR3: CASSRAGLADTGELFF
DNA: TGTGCCAGCAGCCGAGCGGGACTAGCAGACACCGGGGAGCTGTTTTTT

V: TRBV7-3
J: TRBJ2-5
D: TRBD2
size: -
CDR3: CASSLVGGPLETQYF
DNA: TGTGCCAGCAGCTTGGTGGGAGGGCCGTTGGAGACCCAGTACTTC

V: TRBV5-1
J: TRBJ2-1
D: TRBD2
size: -
CDR3: CASSLSTSGGSYNEQFF
DNA: TGCGCCAGCAGCCTATCTACTAGCGGAGGCTCCTACAATGAGCAGTTCTTC

V: TRBV6-5
J: TRBJ1-3
D: -
size: -
CDR3: CASHRPGGNTIYF
DNA: TGTGCCAGCCATAGGCCAGGCGGAAACACCATATATTTT

V: TRBV5-4
J: TRBJ2-7
D: TRBD1
size: once
CDR3: CASSSAGTGEYEQYF
DNA: TGTGCCAGCAGCTCGGCCGGGACAGGAGAATACGAGCAGTACTTC

V: TRBV24-1
J: TRBJ2-1
D: TRBD1
size: few
CDR3: CATSDVGQGTYNEQFF
DNA: TGTGCCACCAGTGATGTGGGACAGGGCACTTACAATGAGCAGTTCTTC

V: TRBV28
J: TRBJ2-3
D: -
size: -
CDR3: CASSNPIADSSTDTQYF
DNA: TGTGCCAGCAGCAATCCTATAGCGGATTCTAGCACAGATACGCAGTATTTT

V: TRBV7-2
J: TRBJ2-5
D: -
size: -
CDR3: CASSRPKLQETQYF
DNA: TGTGCCAGCAGCCGCCCTAAGCTCCAAGAGACCCAGTACTTC

V: TRBV4-3
J: TRBJ1-6
D: -
size: -
CDR3: CASSQEGVAGSPLHF
DNA: TGCGCCAGCAGCCAAGAGGGAGTGGCGGGTTCACCCCTCCACTTT

V: TRBV18
J: TRBJ2-7
D: TRBD2
size: -
CDR3: CASLSGTSGSLDEQYF
DNA: TGTGCCAGCTTATCCGGGACTAGCGGGAGTCTTGACGAGCAGTACTTC

V: TRBV6-1
J: TRBJ2-7
D: TRBD1
size: -
CDR3: CASSETQGDYEQYF
DNA: TGTGCCAGCAGTGAAACGCAGGGGGACTACGAGCAGTACTTC

V: TRBV7-3
J: TRBJ2-3
D: TRBD2
size: few
CDR3: CASSPSVGGWTDTQYF
DNA: TGTGCCAGCAGCCCATCGGTGGGAGGGTGGACAGATACGCAGTATTTT